One sample yielded the 5 T cell receptor beta chains listed below, sequenced in a study of blood T cell repertoires in COVID-19. TCRdb's copy holds only in-frame clones and misses some; the assay was immunoSEQ multiplex PCR. The data show some 140,000 clones, over 60% seen once. The sample comprised peripheral blood. Receptor source: a man older than 75 with acute or convalescent COVID-19.

The chain couples TRBV7-2 to TRBJ2-1; TRBD1 aligns across 7 bases. Germline values: CDR1 SGHTA, CDR2 FQGNSA. With 5 bases clipped from V and 6 bases from J, the junction kept 4 bases outside the gene matches. The CDR3 has 13 residues. CDR3 in DNA: TGTGCCAGCAGCAACAGGGGCGGCAATGAGCAGTTCTTC. As protein: CASSNRGGNEQFF. The full variable domain, in which reference TRBV7-2 and TRBJ2-1 provide the parts outside the CDR3, is GAGVSQSPSNKVTEKGKDVELRCDPISGHTALYWYRQSLGQGLEFLIYFQGNSAPDKSGLPSDRFSAERTGGSVSTLTIQRTQQEDSAVYLCASSNRGGNEQFFGPGTRLTVL.

The V call is TRBV9, the J call TRBJ1-1; D is unclear. The length of the CDR3 is 13 residues. Trimming removed 0 bases from V and 3 bases from J, with 6 bases in between. CDR1 and CDR2 (germline): SGDLS, YYNGEE. CDR3 bases: TGTGCCAGCAGCGTAGCTGAGGACACTGAAGCTTTCTTT. Protein product: CASSVAEDTEAFF.

The chain carries TRBV11-2 and TRBJ2-7, with D possibly matching TRBD2 (6 bases). CDR3 length: 18 amino acids. Germline CDR1 reads SGHAT; CDR2 reads FQNNGV. V lost 0 bases to trimming and J lost 5 bases, with 23 bases between them. DNA for the CDR3: TGTGCCAGCAGCTTAGATCGTCTACGGGGGACCACCGACGACGAGCAGTACTTC. It yields the protein CASSLDRLRGTTDDEQYF. Looking up the rest from reference TRBV11-2 and TRBJ2-7 gives the full variable domain: EAGVAQSPRYKIIEKRQSVAFWCNPISGHATLYWYQQILGQGPKLLIQFQNNGVVDDSQLPKDRFSAERLKGVDSTLKIQPAKLEDSAVYLCASSLDRLRGTTDDEQYFGPGTRLTVT.

The V and J genes are TRBV2 and TRBJ1-2; no clear D. Trimming pared 7 bases from V and 6 bases from J, leaving 12 bases between. Germline V lookup: CDR1 SNHLY, CDR2 FYNNEI. This CDR3 region has 12 residues. CDR3 amino acids: CASMEGEDGYTF. Written as DNA, the CDR3 is TGTGCCAGCATGGAGGGAGAGGATGGCTACACCTTC. Combining the CDR3 with reference TRBV2 and TRBJ1-2 gives the whole variable domain EPEVTQTPSHQVTQMGQEVILRCVPISNHLYFYWYRQILGQKVEFLVSFYNNEISEKSEIFDDQFSVERPDGSNFTLKIRSTKLEDSAMYFCASMEGEDGYTFGSGTRLTVV.

The rearrangement joins TRBV2 to TRBJ1-5; weak D call: TRBD1 (6 bases). Trimming removed 8 bases at V and 10 bases at J, with 18 bases between. The CDR3 sequence is 13 residues long. Germline V lookup: CDR1 SNHLY, CDR2 FYNNEI. CDR3 bases: TGTGCCAGCGGGGGCGGCGAGAGGAGACCCCAGCATTTT. Translated, it gives CASGGGERRPQHF.